Below are 21 T cell receptor beta chains sequenced from a single sample in a study of T cells in Graves' hyperthyroidism and ophthalmopathy. TCR beta CDR3 sequences were amplified from RNA transcripts. The HTBI set primed first-round TCR CDR3 RT-PCR. TCRdb independently ran MiXCR on the multiplex PCR reads; one entry per CDR3 protein. The sample holds about 700,000 distinct CDR3 sequences, 12% to 15% seen once. The sample taken for sequencing was blood. All receptors come from a woman between 18 and 29 years old with Graves' hyperthyroidism.

This clonotype was seen a handful of times. The CDR3 coding sequence is TGTGCCAGCAAGACAGGGGGCCACGAGCAGTACTTC. Translating gives CASKTGGHEQYF. The chain is built from TRBV28 and TRBJ2-7; 10 bases fit TRBD1. V lost 7 bases to trimming and J lost 5 bases; unmatched junction nucleotides: 2. Germline CDR1 MDHEN, CDR2 SYDVKM. The CDR3 consists of 12 residues. The full variable domain, completed using reference TRBV28 and TRBJ2-7, is DVKVTQSSRYLVKRTGEKVFLECVQDMDHENMFWYRQDPGLGLRLIYFSYDVKMKEKGDIPEGYSVSREKKERFSLILESASTNQTSMYLCASKTGGHEQYFGPGTRLTVT.

The chain combines TRBV19 with TRBJ2-2, with 8 bases identical to TRBD1. The CDR3 is 17 amino acids. V was pared by 5 bases and J by 3 bases, with 11 bases of the junction left unmatched. Germline lookup yields CDR1 LNHDA and CDR2 SQIVND (reference sequence). The CDR3 coding sequence is TGTGCCAGTAGTTTTTCAGGGGGCGTGGGAGACACCGGGGAGCTGTTTTTT. This gives the protein CASSFSGGVGDTGELFF.

The chain is built from TRBV12-5 and TRBJ2-3; TRBD1 aligns across 8 bases. J gave up 4 bases and V 5 bases, and 5 bases lay outside the gene matches. The CDR3 runs to 14 residues. Germline CDR1 is LGHNT and CDR2 is FRNRAP. The CDR3 DNA reads TGTGCTAGTGGTCAGGGGGCCCCCCCAGATACGCAGTATTTT. Protein sequence: CASGQGAPPDTQYF.

This clonotype was picked up many times. This rearrangement joins TRBV20-1 to TRBJ2-3; 14 bases align to TRBD2. Germline V gene lookup returns CDR1 DFQATT and CDR2 SNEGSKA (reference sequence). The CDR3 is 16 residues long. Trimming took 6 bases from V and 3 from J; bases not matched to a gene: 8. CDR3 bases: TGCAGTGCCCCGACTAGCGGGAGGGCCGGGACAGATACGCAGTATTTT. Protein sequence: CSAPTSGRAGTDTQYF.

A word on this clonotype: A much larger clone differs from this one at a single base, so this may be a read error. The chain employs TRBV19 and TRBJ1-1; unclear D gene. This CDR3 comprises 11 residues. The germline CDR1 and CDR2 sequences are LNHDA and SQIVND (reference sequence). Trimming took 10 bases from V and 0 from J, leaving 6 bases between them. In DNA form, the CDR3 reads TGTGCCACCGGGATGAACACTGAAGCTTTCTTT. It translates to CATGMNTEAFF.

This clonotype came up a few times. V gene TRBV6-5 combines with J gene TRBJ1-4; D gene uncertain. Trimming took 0 bases from V and 5 from J, leaving 10 bases between them. The CDR3 contains 15 residues. Looked up from germline, CDR1 is MNHEY and CDR2 is SVGAGI. The DNA for the CDR3 is TGTGCCAGCAGTTACTCGACCGCGGGAAATGAAAAACTGTTTTTT. Amino acid sequence: CASSYSTAGNEKLFF.

The CDR3 protein is CASSLTGVGNEQFF. CDR3 bases: TGTGCCAGCAGCTTAACCGGGGTCGGCAATGAGCAGTTCTTC. The V and J genes are TRBV7-3 and TRBJ2-1, with D perhaps matching TRBD2 (5 bases). V was trimmed by 0 bases and J by 6 bases, leaving 9 bases between them. Germline V gives CDR1 SGHTA, CDR2 FQGTGA. This CDR3 contains 14 residues. Filled out from reference TRBV7-3 and TRBJ2-1, the complete variable domain reads GAGVSQTPSNKVTEKGKYVELRCDPISGHTALYWYRQSLGQGPEFLIYFQGTGAADDSGLPNDRFFAVRPEGSVSTLKIQRTERGDSAVYLCASSLTGVGNEQFFGPGTRLTVL.

This chain uses TRBV5-6 with TRBJ2-3; 11 nucleotides match TRBD2. This CDR3 spans 16 amino acids. The ends lost 2 bases at V and 3 bases at J; junction bases unmatched: 5. From germline, CDR1 is SGHDT and CDR2 YYEEEE. The CDR3 loop reads CASSFPLAGETDTQYF. The CDR3 DNA is TGTGCCAGCAGCTTCCCACTAGCGGGAGAGACAGATACGCAGTATTTT.

The sample holds a few counts of this clonotype. The chain couples TRBV20-1 to TRBJ2-1; 11 nucleotides match TRBD2. The CDR3 consists of 17 residues. J gave up 6 bases and V 4 bases, and 14 bases lay outside the gene matches. Germline CDR1 is DFQATT and CDR2 is SNEGSKA (reference sequence). CDR3 nucleotide sequence: TGCAGTGCTACCAAAGCACTAGCGGGAGTTGGGCGCAATGAGCAGTTCTTC. This codes for CSATKALAGVGRNEQFF.

This chain joins TRBV4-3 and TRBJ1-1, with no clear D. This CDR3 comprises 16 residues. V was trimmed by 0 bases and J by 3 bases, leaving 14 bases between them. Per the germline V gene, CDR1 is LGHNA and CDR2 is YSLEER. The CDR3 DNA reads TGCGCCAGCAGCCAAGATTCAGGACTCGGGGACACTGAAGCTTTCTTT. Translation: CASSQDSGLGDTEAFF.

This clonotype was picked up a small number of times. This chain links TRBV6-2 or TRBV6-3 with TRBJ2-1, with D possibly called TRBD1 or TRBD2 (7 bases each). Trimming removed 6 bases from V and 4 bases from J, with 19 bases in between. The CDR3 sequence is 16 residues long. Germline lookup yields CDR1 MNHEY and CDR2 SVGEGT. DNA for the CDR3: TGTGCCAGCAGCCAGGGGGGGGGGGCGGGGTACAATGAGCAGTTCTTC. Translating it yields CASSQGGGAGYNEQFF.

This clonotype was detected ten times or more. V and J are TRBV6-1 and TRBJ2-3, with a possible D match to TRBD2 (6 bases). The ends were cut back, 6 bases at V and 2 bases at J, with 12 bases in the middle. The CDR3 totals 14 residues. From germline, CDR1 is MNHNS and CDR2 SASEGT. The CDR3 loop is CASRRGGLTDTQYF. CDR3 DNA sequence: TGTGCCAGCAGGCGTGGGGGACTCACAGATACGCAGTATTTT.

DNA for the CDR3: TGTGCCAGCGATTCCGGGACGGAGGTCTACGAGCAGTACTTC. Translated: CASDSGTEVYEQYF. V usage is TRBV25-1 and J usage is TRBJ2-7; D may be TRBD1 or TRBD2 (5 bases each). V shed 8 bases and J shed 3 bases, with 17 bases lying between them. CDR1 MGHDK and CDR2 SYGVNS come from the germline V gene. The length of the CDR3 is 14 residues.

In its sample, this clonotype was seen many times. V usage is TRBV2 and J usage is TRBJ2-3; D is uncertain. V lost 0 bases and J lost 6, with 4 bases in between. Germline loops: CDR1 SNHLY, CDR2 FYNNEI. The CDR3 contains 12 residues. CDR3: CASSEALDTQYF. CDR3 nucleotide sequence: TGTGCCAGCAGTGAAGCGCTGGATACGCAGTATTTT.

This clonotype was recorded many times. The CDR3 bases are TGCAGTGCTAGATCCGGGGGGGGAGCGGGCCAATTCTACGAGCAGTACTTC. It codes for CSARSGGGAGQFYEQYF. This chain uses TRBV20-1 with TRBJ2-7, with 8 positions matching TRBD2. This CDR3 is built from 17 residues. J was trimmed by 3 bases and V by 2 bases; bases with no gene match: 15. From germline, CDR1 is DFQATT and CDR2 SNEGSKA (reference sequence).

This clonotype was seen repeatedly, ten times or more. The chain has TRBV5-1 and TRBJ2-7; D assignment may be TRBD1 or TRBD2 (5 bases each). Trimming took off 4 bases at V and 3 bases at J, with 14 bases between the two ends. Germline V lookup: CDR1 SGHRS, CDR2 YFSETQ. The CDR3 length is 14 residues. The DNA of the CDR3 is TGCGCCAGCAGCATGGACAAAGGAGGCTACGAGCAGTACTTC. This codes for CASSMDKGGYEQYF. The full variable domain, with the rest looked up from reference TRBV5-1 and TRBJ2-7, is KAGVTQTPRYLIKTRGQQVTLSCSPISGHRSVSWYQQTPGQGLQFLFEYFSETQRNKGNFPGRFSGRQFSNSRSEMNVSTLELGDSALYLCASSMDKGGYEQYFGPGTRLTVT.

The table lists this clonotype with many counts. V usage is TRBV9 and J usage is TRBJ1-5; the match to TRBD1 covers 9 bases. CDR1 is SGDLS, CDR2 YYNGEE, per germline. Losses at the gene ends were 3 bases for V and 5 bases for J; bases not matched to a gene: 3. The CDR3 runs to 14 residues. The CDR3 sequence: CASSDGTGHQPQHF. The DNA for the CDR3 is TGTGCCAGCAGCGATGGGACAGGGCATCAGCCCCAGCATTTT.

With respect to this clonotype: An end of the junction does not agree with germline; a read error may underlie this. The rearrangement uses TRBV28 and TRBJ2-5, with D unresolved. CDR3 length: 14 residues. Germline V lookup: CDR1 MDHEN, CDR2 SYDVKM. The CDR3 region has the DNA TGTGCCGGCAGTTTAAGTGAAGGTTGGGAGACCCAGTACTTC. Its translation: CAGSLSEGWETQYF. The entire variable domain, with the rest obtained from reference TRBV28 and TRBJ2-5, is as follows: DVKVTQSSRYLVKRTGEKVFLECVQDMDHENMFWYRQDPGLGLRLIYFSYDVKMKEKGDIPEGYSVSREKKERFSLILESASTNQTSMYLCAGSLSEGWETQYFGPGTRLLVL.

The chain employs TRBV28 and TRBJ1-2; TRBD1 is a possible D gene (6 bases). The germline V gene encodes CDR1 MDHEN and CDR2 SYDVKM. Trimming removed 3 bases at V and 8 bases at J, with 10 bases between. This CDR3 has 12 amino acids. The CDR3 here is CASSFGGAGYTF. The CDR3 nucleotides read TGTGCCAGCAGTTTCGGGGGGGCGGGCTACACCTTC.

This sequence joins TRBV7-8 and TRBJ2-7; possibly TRBD2 for D (7 bases). The germline CDR1 and CDR2 sequences are SGHVS and FQNEAQ. Deletions cut 0 bases from V and 6 bases from J, with 12 bases between. The CDR3 consists of 14 residues. DNA of the CDR3: TGTGCCAGCAGCTTAGCCAGGGGCGGGGGCGAGCAGTACTTC. Translation: CASSLARGGGEQYF. Supplemented by reference TRBV7-8 and TRBJ2-7, the full variable domain reads GAGVSQSPRYKVAKRGQDVALRCDPISGHVSLFWYQQALGQGPEFLTYFQNEAQLDKSGLPSDRFFAERPEGSVSTLKIQRTQQEDSAVYLCASSLARGGGEQYFGPGTRLTVT.

This chain links TRBV7-9 with TRBJ2-2; D not resolved. CDR1 SEHNR and CDR2 FQNEAQ come from the germline V gene (reference sequence). This CDR3 is 10 amino acids long. The CDR3 DNA sequence: TGTGCGCTTAAGCAAGGGGAGCTGTTTTTT. Its protein is CALKQGELFF.